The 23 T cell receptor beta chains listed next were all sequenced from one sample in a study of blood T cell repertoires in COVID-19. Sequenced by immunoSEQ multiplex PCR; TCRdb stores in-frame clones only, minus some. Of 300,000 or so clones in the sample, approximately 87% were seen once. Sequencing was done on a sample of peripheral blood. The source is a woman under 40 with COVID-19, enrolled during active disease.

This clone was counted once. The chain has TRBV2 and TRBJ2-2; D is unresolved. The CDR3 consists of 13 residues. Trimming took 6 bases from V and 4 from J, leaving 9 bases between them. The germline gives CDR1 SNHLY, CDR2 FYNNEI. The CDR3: CASSPRITGELFF. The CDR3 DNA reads TGTGCCAGCAGCCCCCGTATCACCGGGGAGCTGTTTTTT.

This CDR3 is CASSVGAGDLYEQYF. CDR3 coding DNA: TGTGCCAGCAGCGTAGGGGCGGGAGACCTCTACGAGCAGTACTTC. The V and J genes are TRBV9 and TRBJ2-7; 7 bases align to TRBD2. The CDR3 loop spans 15 amino acids. J lost 3 bases, V lost 0 bases, and 6 bases had no gene match. Germline values: CDR1 SGDLS, CDR2 YYNGEE.

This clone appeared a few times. CDR3 sequence: CASSKGDSPLHF. The CDR3 coding sequence is TGTGCCAGCAGCAAGGGAGATTCACCCCTCCACTTT. V usage is TRBV7-6 and J usage is TRBJ1-6; D gene ambiguous. V was trimmed by 5 bases and J by 8 bases, leaving 7 bases between them. Germline lookup yields CDR1 SGHVS and CDR2 FNYEAQ. CDR3 length: 12 residues.

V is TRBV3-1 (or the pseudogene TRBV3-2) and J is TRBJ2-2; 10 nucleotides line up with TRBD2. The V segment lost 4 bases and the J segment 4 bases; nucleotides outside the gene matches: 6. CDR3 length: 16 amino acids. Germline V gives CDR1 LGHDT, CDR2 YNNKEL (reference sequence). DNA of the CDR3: TGTGCCAGCAGCCGGCCCAGCGGGAGGGCCACCGGGGAGCTGTTTTTT. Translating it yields CASSRPSGRATGELFF.

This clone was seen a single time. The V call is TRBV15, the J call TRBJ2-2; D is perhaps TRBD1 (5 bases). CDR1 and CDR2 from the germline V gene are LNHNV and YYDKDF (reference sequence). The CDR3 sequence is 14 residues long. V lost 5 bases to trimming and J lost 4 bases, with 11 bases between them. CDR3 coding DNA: TGTGCCACCAGCGCACAGGTAGGCACCGGGGAGCTGTTTTTT. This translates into CATSAQVGTGELFF.

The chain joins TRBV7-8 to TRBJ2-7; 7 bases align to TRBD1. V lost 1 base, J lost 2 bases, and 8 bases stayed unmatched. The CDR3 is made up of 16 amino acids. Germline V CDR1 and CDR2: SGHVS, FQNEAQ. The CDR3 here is CASSLVGQVRAYEQYF. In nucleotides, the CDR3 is TGTGCCAGCAGCTTAGTAGGACAGGTACGAGCCTACGAGCAGTACTTC.

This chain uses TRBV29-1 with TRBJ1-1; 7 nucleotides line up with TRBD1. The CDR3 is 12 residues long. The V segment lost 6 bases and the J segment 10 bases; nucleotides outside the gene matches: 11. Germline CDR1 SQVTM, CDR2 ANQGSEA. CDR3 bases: TGCAGCGTGGCACAGGGGAGAAGTCGAGCTTTCTTT. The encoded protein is CSVAQGRSRAFF. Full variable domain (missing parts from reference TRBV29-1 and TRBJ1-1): SAVISQKPSRDICQRGTSLTIQCQVDSQVTMMFWYRQQPGQSLTLIATANQGSEATYESGFVIDKFPISRPNLTFSTLTVSNMSPEDSSIYLCSVAQGRSRAFFGQGTRLTVV.

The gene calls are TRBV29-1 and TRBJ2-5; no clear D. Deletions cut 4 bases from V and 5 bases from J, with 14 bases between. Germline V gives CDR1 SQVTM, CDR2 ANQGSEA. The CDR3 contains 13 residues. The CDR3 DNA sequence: TGCAGCGTTGCAACGAGGCTCGGGGAGACCCAGTACTTC. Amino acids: CSVATRLGETQYF.

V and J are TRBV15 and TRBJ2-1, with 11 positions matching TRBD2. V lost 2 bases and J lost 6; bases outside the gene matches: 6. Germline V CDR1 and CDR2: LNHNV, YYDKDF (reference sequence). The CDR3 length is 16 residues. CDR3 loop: CATSRSIAGGSNEQFF. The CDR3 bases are TGTGCCACCAGCAGATCAATAGCGGGAGGGAGCAATGAGCAGTTCTTC.

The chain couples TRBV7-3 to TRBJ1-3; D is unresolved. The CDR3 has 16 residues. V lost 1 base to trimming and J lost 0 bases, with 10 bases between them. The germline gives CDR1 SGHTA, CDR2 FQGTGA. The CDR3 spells CASSLSAHSSGNTIYF. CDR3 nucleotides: TGTGCCAGCAGCTTAAGTGCGCACTCCTCTGGAAACACCATATATTTT.

CDR3 DNA: TGTGCCAGCAGCTTAGATATTGACAACATTGCCTACGAGCAGTACTTC. Protein sequence: CASSLDIDNIAYEQYF. The chain couples TRBV11-2 to TRBJ2-7; D ambiguous. The CDR3 extends over 16 amino acids. Per germline, CDR1 SGHAT and CDR2 FQNNGV. V shed 0 bases and J shed 2 bases, with 14 bases lying between them.

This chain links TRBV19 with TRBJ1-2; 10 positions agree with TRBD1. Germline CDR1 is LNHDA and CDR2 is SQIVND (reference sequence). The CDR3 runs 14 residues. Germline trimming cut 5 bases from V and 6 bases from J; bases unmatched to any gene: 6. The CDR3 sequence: CASSEGQGMNGYTF. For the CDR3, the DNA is TGTGCCAGTAGTGAGGGACAGGGGATGAATGGCTACACCTTC.

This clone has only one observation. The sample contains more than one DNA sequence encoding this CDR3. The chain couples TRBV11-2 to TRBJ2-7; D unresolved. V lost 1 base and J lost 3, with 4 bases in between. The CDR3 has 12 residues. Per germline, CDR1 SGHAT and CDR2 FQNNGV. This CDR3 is CASSLGSYEQYF. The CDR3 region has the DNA TGTGCCAGCAGCTTAGGCAGCTACGAGCAGTACTTC.

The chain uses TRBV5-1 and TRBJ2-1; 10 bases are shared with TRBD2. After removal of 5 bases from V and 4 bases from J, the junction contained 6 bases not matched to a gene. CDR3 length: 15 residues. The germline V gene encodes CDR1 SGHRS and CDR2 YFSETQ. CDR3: CASRPLAGAYNEQFF. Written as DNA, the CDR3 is TGCGCCAGCAGACCTCTAGCGGGAGCGTACAATGAGCAGTTCTTC.

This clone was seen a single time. The CDR3 protein is CAISVGMSLQETQYF. The CDR3 DNA reads TGTGCCATCAGTGTCGGTATGTCCCTGCAAGAGACCCAGTACTTC. This chain links TRBV10-3 with TRBJ2-5, with D unresolved. The CDR3 sequence is 15 residues long. CDR1 and CDR2 (germline): ENHRY, SYGVKD. Trimming took off 4 bases at V and 2 bases at J, with 14 bases between the two ends.

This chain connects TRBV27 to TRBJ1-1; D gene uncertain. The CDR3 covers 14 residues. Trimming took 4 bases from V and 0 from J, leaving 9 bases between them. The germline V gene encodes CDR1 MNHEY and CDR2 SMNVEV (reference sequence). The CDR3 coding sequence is TGTGCCAGCAGTTCCCCCCGTATGAACACTGAAGCTTTCTTT. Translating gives CASSSPRMNTEAFF.

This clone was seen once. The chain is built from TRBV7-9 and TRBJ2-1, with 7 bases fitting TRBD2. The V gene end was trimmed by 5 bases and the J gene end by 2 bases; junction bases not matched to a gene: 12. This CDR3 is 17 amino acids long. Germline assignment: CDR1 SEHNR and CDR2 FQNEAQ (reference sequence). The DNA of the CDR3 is TGTGCCAGCAGCCCTGGGGGGGACGGGATCACCTACAATGAGCAGTTCTTC. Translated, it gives CASSPGGDGITYNEQFF.

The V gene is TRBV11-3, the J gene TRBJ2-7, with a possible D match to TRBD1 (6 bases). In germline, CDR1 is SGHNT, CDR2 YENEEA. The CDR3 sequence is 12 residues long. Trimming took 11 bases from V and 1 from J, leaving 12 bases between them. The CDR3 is CAGEGTSYEQYF. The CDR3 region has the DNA TGTGCCGGCGAGGGGACATCCTACGAGCAGTACTTC.

The CDR3 nucleotides read TGTGCCACCAGCAACGACAGACGAGTTAACTATGGCTACACCTTC. Amino acid sequence: CATSNDRRVNYGYTF. The chain uses TRBV15 and TRBJ1-2; D is possibly TRBD1 (5 bases). The CDR3 is 15 residues long. Germline CDR1 and CDR2: LNHNV and YYDKDF (reference sequence). V lost 4 bases, J lost 1 base, and 13 bases lay in between.

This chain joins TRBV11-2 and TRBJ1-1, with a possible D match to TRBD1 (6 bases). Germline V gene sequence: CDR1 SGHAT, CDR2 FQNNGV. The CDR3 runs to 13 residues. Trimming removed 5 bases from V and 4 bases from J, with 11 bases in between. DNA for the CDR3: TGTGCCAGCAGCACAACGGACAGCACTGAAGCTTTCTTT. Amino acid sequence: CASSTTDSTEAFF.

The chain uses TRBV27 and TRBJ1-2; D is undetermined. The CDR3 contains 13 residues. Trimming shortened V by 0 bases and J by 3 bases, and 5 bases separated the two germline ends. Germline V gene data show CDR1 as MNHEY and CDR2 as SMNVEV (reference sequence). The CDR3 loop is CASSLSEYYGYTF. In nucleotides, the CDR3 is TGTGCCAGCAGTTTATCCGAGTACTATGGCTACACCTTC.

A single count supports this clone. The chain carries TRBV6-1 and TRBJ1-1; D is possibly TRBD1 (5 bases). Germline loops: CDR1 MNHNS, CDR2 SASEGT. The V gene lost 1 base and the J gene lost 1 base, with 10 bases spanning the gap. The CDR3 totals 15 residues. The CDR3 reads CASSEGGRGNTEAFF. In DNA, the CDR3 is TGTGCCAGCAGTGAAGGGGGGAGGGGGAACACTGAAGCTTTCTTT.

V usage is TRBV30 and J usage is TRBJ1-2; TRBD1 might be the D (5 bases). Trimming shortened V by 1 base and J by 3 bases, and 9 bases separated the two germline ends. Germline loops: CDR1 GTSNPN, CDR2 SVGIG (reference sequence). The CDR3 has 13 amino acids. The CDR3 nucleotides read TGTGCCTGGAGTGGAGTCAGGGACTATGGCTACACCTTC. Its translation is CAWSGVRDYGYTF.